Listed below are T cell receptor beta chains from one sample, sequenced in a study of breast tumors, draining lymph nodes, adjacent tissues. TCRdb re-derived calls from the multiplex PCR reads in MiXCR, one entry per CDR3 protein. Altogether more than 10,000 distinct CDR3 sequences are present, approximately 55% being singletons, with the ten largest covering about a third. The sequencing sample was made of breast tumor tissue. The receptors originated from a female donor with breast cancer. Some clones in this sample may be carry-over from other donors' samples. CDR3s include the opening cysteine and the closing phenylalanine or tryptophan. Fields, in order: clone size, J gene, V gene, D gene, CDR3 DNA, CDR3 protein. The D gene is left open where the match is weak. Only part of the rows carry a size: once, few, many, or a class if the clone is expanded.

size: few
J: TRBJ2-5
V: TRBV2
D: TRBD2
DNA: TGCGCCAGCAGTCGTGGACGCGGGGGGACTCAGTACTTC
CDR3: CASSRGRGGTQYF

size: .
J: TRBJ2-7
V: TRBV9
D: TRBD2
DNA: TGTGCCAGCAGTCGTAGCGGGGGTGGCTCCTACGAGCAGTACTTC
CDR3: CASSRSGGGSYEQYF

size: many
J: TRBJ2-7
V: TRBV9
D: TRBD2
DNA: TGTGCCAGCAGCCCCAGTGGAGCGGGAGGTAGCGAGCAGTACTTC
CDR3: CASSPSGAGGSEQYF

size: medium-sized
J: TRBJ2-1
V: TRBV6-6
D: TRBD1
DNA: TGTGCCAGCAATTCCGGGACAGGGAGACCAAAGCAGTTCTTC
CDR3: CASNSGTGRPKQFF

size: once
J: TRBJ2-7
V: TRBV20-1
D: TRBD2
DNA: TGCAGTGCTCCCGGGACTAGTCCCTACGAGCAGTACTTC
CDR3: CSAPGTSPYEQYF

size: .
J: TRBJ1-6
V: TRBV5-4
D: TRBD1
DNA: TGTGCCAGCAGCTCGGGACAGGGTCCCCTCTATAATTCACCCCTCCACTTT
CDR3: CASSSGQGPLYNSPLHF

size: many
J: TRBJ1-2
V: TRBV2
D: TRBD1
DNA: TGTGCCACCCTACTAGAAAGGGACAGGGGTATTGATGGCTACACCTTC
CDR3: CATLLERDRGIDGYTF

size: medium-sized
J: TRBJ2-7
V: TRBV18
D: .
DNA: TGTGCCAGCTCTCCAGGGGACTCCTACGAGCAGTACTTC
CDR3: CASSPGDSYEQYF

size: many
J: TRBJ2-2
V: TRBV11-3
D: TRBD1
DNA: TGTGCCAGCAGCTCGGGCCAGGGGGCCACCGGGGAGCTGTTTTTT
CDR3: CASSSGQGATGELFF

size: few
J: TRBJ2-3
V: TRBV13
D: TRBD2
DNA: TGTGCCAGTACCCATCGGCGGGGGTGGAACACAGATACGCAGTATTTT
CDR3: CASTHRRGWNTDTQYF

size: medium-sized
J: TRBJ2-3
V: TRBV11-2
D: .
DNA: TGTGCCAGCAGCTTGAGGGGGGGGGACACAGATACGCAGTATTTT
CDR3: CASSLRGGDTDTQYF

size: medium-sized
J: TRBJ2-1
V: TRBV9
D: TRBD2
DNA: TGTGCCAGCAGCCTGGGACTAGCGGGGGGGCCGGGGAATGAGCAGTTCTTC
CDR3: CASSLGLAGGPGNEQFF

size: .
J: TRBJ2-7
V: TRBV29-1
D: .
DNA: TGCAGCGTTGAAGATCCCCTCCTTTACGAGCAGTACTTC
CDR3: CSVEDPLLYEQYF

size: .
J: TRBJ2-5
V: TRBV6-5
D: TRBD1
DNA: TGTGCCAGCAGGGGGCAGGGGGCACGAGAGACCCAGTGCTTC
CDR3: CASRGQGARETQCF

size: .
J: TRBJ1-2
V: TRBV11-2
D: .
DNA: TGTGCCAGCAGCTCCCCCCAGCTTTATGGCTACACCTTC
CDR3: CASSSPQLYGYTF

size: .
J: TRBJ2-1
V: TRBV3-1
D: .
DNA: TGTGCCAGCAGCCAGCGGGACGGGACCTACAATGAGCAGTTCTTC
CDR3: CASSQRDGTYNEQFF

size: .
J: TRBJ2-1
V: TRBV20-1
D: TRBD2
DNA: TGCAGTGCTAGGTTAGCGGGAGGGCCGGCTGAGCAGTTCTTC
CDR3: CSARLAGGPAEQFF

size: .
J: TRBJ1-5
V: TRBV7-9
D: .
DNA: TGTGCCAGCAGCCGAGGCGCGGAGAGCAATCAGCCCCAGCATTTT
CDR3: CASSRGAESNQPQHF

size: .
J: TRBJ2-1
V: TRBV7-9
D: .
DNA: TGTGCCAGCGGCCCCTGGGAGGTTGAGCAGTTCTTC
CDR3: CASGPWEVEQFF

size: medium-sized
J: TRBJ2-3
V: TRBV19
D: .
DNA: TGTGCCAGTAGTCTCTCTCCAGATACGCAGTATTTT
CDR3: CASSLSPDTQYF

size: .
J: TRBJ2-1
V: TRBV7-9
D: TRBD2
DNA: TGTGCCAGCACCTTAGCGGGGGGCACCTACAATGAGCAGTTCTTC
CDR3: CASTLAGGTYNEQFF

size: .
J: TRBJ2-7
V: TRBV3-1
D: .
DNA: TGCGCCAGCAGCCAAGATGGGCTAGTTGGCTACGAGCAGTACTTC
CDR3: CASSQDGLVGYEQYF

size: once
J: TRBJ2-7
V: TRBV7-9
D: .
DNA: TGTGCCAGCAGCTTGGACACCGGGGAGCTGTACTTC
CDR3: CASSLDTGELYF

size: once
J: TRBJ2-3
V: TRBV10-3
D: TRBD1
DNA: TGTGCCATCAGCGCGGGACAGGGGGGAAGAGATACGCAGTATTTT
CDR3: CAISAGQGGRDTQYF

size: .
J: TRBJ1-6
V: TRBV6-5
D: TRBD1
DNA: TGTGCCAGCAGTCACGGCGAGACAGGGGGCGCTGAACCCCTCCACTTT
CDR3: CASSHGETGGAEPLHF

size: medium-sized
J: TRBJ1-6
V: TRBV3-1
D: TRBD1
DNA: TGTGCCAGCAGCCTTGAGGGGGCTAATTCACCCCTCCACTTT
CDR3: CASSLEGANSPLHF

size: .
J: TRBJ1-4
V: TRBV20-1
D: .
DNA: TGCAGTGCTAGTTGGAGGGAAGGGGCTTTATATGAAAAACTGTTTTTT
CDR3: CSASWREGALYEKLFF

size: .
J: TRBJ1-5
V: TRBV6-6
D: .
DNA: TGTGCCAGCAGAGAAGAGGGTTGTCAGCCCCAGCATTTT
CDR3: CASREEGCQPQHF

size: .
J: TRBJ1-3
V: TRBV7-8
D: .
DNA: TGTGCCAGCAGCTTAGGAGCTGGAAACACCATATATTTT
CDR3: CASSLGAGNTIYF

size: .
J: TRBJ2-7
V: TRBV20-1
D: TRBD2
DNA: TGCAGTGCTAGACTGACTAGCGGGGCCGCGCAGTACTTC
CDR3: CSARLTSGAAQYF

size: .
J: TRBJ2-1
V: TRBV5-4
D: TRBD1
DNA: TGTGCCAGCAGCCCCGGGACAGTAAGCTACAATGAGCAGTTCTTC
CDR3: CASSPGTVSYNEQFF

size: many
J: TRBJ2-2
V: TRBV2
D: .
DNA: TGTGCCAGCAGTGTGACGGGTTCGAACACCGGGGAGCTGTTTTTT
CDR3: CASSVTGSNTGELFF

size: .
J: TRBJ2-7
V: TRBV14
D: .
DNA: TGTGCCAGCAGCCAAGAACACGGCTACGAGCAGTACTTC
CDR3: CASSQEHGYEQYF

size: .
J: TRBJ2-7
V: TRBV5-5
D: TRBD2
DNA: TGTGCCAGCAGTTATAGCGGGGCCGAGCAGTACTTC
CDR3: CASSYSGAEQYF

size: .
J: TRBJ1-6
V: TRBV9
D: .
DNA: TGTGCCAGCAGCGTAGGTATGGTGGGTTCACCCCTCCACTTT
CDR3: CASSVGMVGSPLHF

size: .
J: TRBJ1-2
V: TRBV20-1
D: TRBD1
DNA: TGCAGTGCTAGTCGGGACAGTTATGGCTACACCTTC
CDR3: CSASRDSYGYTF

size: .
J: TRBJ1-6
V: TRBV25-1
D: TRBD1
DNA: TGTGCCAGCAGTGAAGGGAAGGCAGGGGGCCGGAATTCACCCCTCCACTTT
CDR3: CASSEGKAGGRNSPLHF

size: many
J: TRBJ1-5
V: TRBV5-8
D: .
DNA: TGTGCCAGCAGCCCTGAACTATTAGGTCCTCAGCCCCAGCATTTT
CDR3: CASSPELLGPQPQHF

size: .
J: TRBJ1-4
V: TRBV3-1
D: TRBD1
DNA: TGTGCCAGCCGACAGGGATGTGAAAAACTGTTTTTT
CDR3: CASRQGCEKLFF

size: many
J: TRBJ2-7
V: TRBV7-6
D: .
DNA: TGTGCCAGCAGCTTAGGGGGGGCCGAGCAGTACTTC
CDR3: CASSLGGAEQYF

size: .
J: TRBJ1-4
V: TRBV4-3
D: .
DNA: TGCGCCAGCAGCCAAGTAGTCAAGAGGGCTGAAAAACTGTTTTTT
CDR3: CASSQVVKRAEKLFF

size: .
J: TRBJ1-2
V: TRBV20-1
D: .
DNA: TGCAGTGCTAGCCCGGGGGGCCTCTATGGCTACACCTTC
CDR3: CSASPGGLYGYTF

size: .
J: TRBJ2-3
V: TRBV6-6
D: TRBD2
DNA: TGTGCCAGCAGTGGATTCCTGCTAGCGGGCACAGATACGCAGTATTTT
CDR3: CASSGFLLAGTDTQYF

size: many
J: TRBJ2-1
V: TRBV7-2
D: .
DNA: TGTGCCAGCAGCTTGAAACGAGGCCCAGGGGCTGAGCAGTTCTTC
CDR3: CASSLKRGPGAEQFF

size: many
J: TRBJ1-2
V: TRBV12-5
D: .
DNA: TGTGCTAGTGGTTCCGCCGGGGGGGGCTACACCTTC
CDR3: CASGSAGGGYTF

size: .
J: TRBJ1-3
V: TRBV3-1
D: .
DNA: TGTGCCAGCAGCCCCCGGCAGATCTCTGGAAACACCATATATTTT
CDR3: CASSPRQISGNTIYF

size: .
J: TRBJ2-5
V: TRBV7-3
D: TRBD1
DNA: TGTGCCAGCAGCCGGGACAGGGGGCCTCAAGAGACCCAGCACTTC
CDR3: CASSRDRGPQETQHF

size: many
J: TRBJ1-5
V: TRBV5-6
D: .
DNA: TGTGCCAGCAGCTTGGATGGAGGATATAGCAATCAGCCCCAGCATTTT
CDR3: CASSLDGGYSNQPQHF

size: .
J: TRBJ2-5
V: TRBV18
D: .
DNA: TGTGCCAGCTCACCAGTTTTTACGGTGGGAGAGACCCAGTACTTC
CDR3: CASSPVFTVGETQYF

size: .
J: TRBJ2-7
V: TRBV9
D: .
DNA: TGTGCCAGCAGCGTAGAACCGGGAGAGGCCTACGAGCAGTACTTC
CDR3: CASSVEPGEAYEQYF

size: many
J: TRBJ2-1
V: TRBV5-1
D: .
DNA: TGCGCCAGCAGCTTGGGGGACCTAAGTAATGAGCAGTTCTTC
CDR3: CASSLGDLSNEQFF

size: few
J: TRBJ2-1
V: TRBV25-1
D: TRBD2
DNA: TGTGCCAGCAGCCACGATGGACTAGCCTCGGATGAGCAGTTCTTC
CDR3: CASSHDGLASDEQFF